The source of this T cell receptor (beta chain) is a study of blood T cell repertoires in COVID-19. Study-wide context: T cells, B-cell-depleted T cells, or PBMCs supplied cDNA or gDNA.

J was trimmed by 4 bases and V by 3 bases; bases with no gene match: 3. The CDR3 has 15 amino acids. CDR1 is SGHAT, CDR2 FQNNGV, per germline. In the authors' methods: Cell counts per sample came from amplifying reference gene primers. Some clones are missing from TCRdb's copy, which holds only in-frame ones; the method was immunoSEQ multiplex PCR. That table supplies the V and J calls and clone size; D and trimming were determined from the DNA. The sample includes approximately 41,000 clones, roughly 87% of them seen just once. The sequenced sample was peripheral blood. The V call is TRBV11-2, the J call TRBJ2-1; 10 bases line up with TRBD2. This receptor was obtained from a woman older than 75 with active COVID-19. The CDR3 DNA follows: TGTGCCAGCAGCTTCTTAGCGGGGGGATACAATGAGCAGTTCTTC. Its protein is CASSFLAGGYNEQFF. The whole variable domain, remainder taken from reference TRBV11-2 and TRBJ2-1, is EAGVAQSPRYKIIEKRQSVAFWCNPISGHATLYWYQQILGQGPKLLIQFQNNGVVDDSQLPKDRFSAERLKGVDSTLKIQPAKLEDSAVYLCASSFLAGGYNEQFFGPGTRLTVL.